The clone carrying this T cell receptor beta chain was picked up a small number of times. No antigen is known for it. The CDR3 is 15 amino acids. The V and J ends lost 2 bases and 5 bases respectively, with 13 bases between them. Germline V CDR1 and CDR2: SGHRS, YFSETQ. Preparation of the TCRbeta library used unique molecular identifiers. TCRdb fed the PCR reads into MiXCR, producing one record per CDR3 protein. This table has about 610,000 distinct CDR3 sequences, over 25% appearing once. The sample is drawn from a study of T-cell reconstitution after alpha-beta-depleted transplantation in children. Overall study results and limits: The origin of alpha-beta T cells about two months after transplant was reportedly several hundred expanded graft clones. Surviving recipient T cells and thymic progenitors accounted for the high day-60 TCRbeta diversity observed in some patients.

The chain joins TRBV5-1 to TRBJ2-2; D may be TRBD1 (6 bases). The receptor's source is a boy in the first two years of life with Wiskott-Aldrich syndrome, due to receive a stem cell transplant. Sequenced material: PBMCs, taken before TCRalphabeta/CD19-depleted stem cell transplant. The CDR3 is CASSLQGRGTGELFF. For the CDR3, the DNA is TGCGCCAGCAGCTTACAGGGACGTGGGACCGGGGAGCTGTTTTTT.